Shown below are 20 T cell receptor beta chains from a single sample sequenced in a study of CD8 T cells in Susac syndrome. Random hexamers primed reverse transcription of about 0.5 to 1 ug RNA. MiXCR, run by TCRdb on the immunoSEQ multiplex PCR reads, gives a single entry per CDR3 protein. The data contain around 130,000 distinct CDR3 sequences, 94% of them singletons. Sequencing was carried out using CD4+ T cells from PBMCs. Receptor source: a human donor in good health.

The V and J genes are TRBV19 and TRBJ2-3; D possibly corresponds to TRBD2 (5 bases). The V and J ends lost 10 bases and 1 base respectively, with 15 bases between them. Germline-derived CDR1 and CDR2 are LNHDA and SQIVND (reference sequence). The CDR3 is 14 residues long. The CDR3 spells CATQGRVGTDTQYF. The CDR3 coding sequence is TGTGCCACCCAAGGGCGGGTAGGCACAGATACGCAGTATTTT.

The V and J genes are TRBV2 and TRBJ2-3; 8 bases are a match to TRBD2. CDR3 size: 17 residues. The V gene end was trimmed by 2 bases and the J gene end by 5 bases; junction bases not matched to a gene: 12. Germline V CDR1 and CDR2: SNHLY, FYNNEI. The CDR3: CASSEMGKSGSLDTQYF. CDR3 sequence (DNA): TGTGCCAGCAGTGAAATGGGGAAAAGCGGGAGCCTAGATACGCAGTATTTT.

The chain is built from TRBV27 and TRBJ2-5, with 11 nucleotides matching TRBD1. The CDR3 is 16 amino acids. The V gene end was trimmed by 7 bases and the J gene end by 7 bases; junction bases not matched to a gene: 14. CDR1 is MNHEY and CDR2 is SMNVEV in the germline V gene (reference sequence). The DNA of the CDR3 is TGTGCCAGCAACCCCCACGATGCGGGACAGGGGGGGACCCAGTACTTC. Its translation is CASNPHDAGQGGTQYF.

As DNA, the CDR3 is TGTGCCAGCAGTGAATCTCCCATCGGGCCTCATCAGCCCCAGCATTTT. Encoded protein: CASSESPIGPHQPQHF. V and J are TRBV6-1 and TRBJ1-5; D is ambiguous. V was shortened by 2 bases and J by 5 bases, with 16 bases between the two germline ends. The CDR3 totals 16 residues. Germline CDR1 reads MNHNS; CDR2 reads SASEGT.

This clonotype was recorded once. The DNA for the CDR3 is TGTGCCAGCAGCCGCGGAACGGGGGGGGCCAACGTCCTGACTTTC. Protein product: CASSRGTGGANVLTF. The chain is built from TRBV6-5 and TRBJ2-6; weak D call: TRBD2 (5 bases). Trimming left V 6 bases short and J 4 bases short, with 13 bases between. The CDR3 is 15 residues long. The germline V gene encodes CDR1 MNHEY and CDR2 SVGAGI.

The chain employs TRBV2 and TRBJ2-1, with D perhaps assigned TRBD1 or TRBD2 (5 bases each). Germline V CDR1 and CDR2: SNHLY, FYNNEI. The CDR3 contains 15 residues. Trimming pared 8 bases from V and 0 bases from J, leaving 14 bases between. In DNA form, the CDR3 reads TGTGCCAGCTCCCGGGACGGGTCCTCCTACAATGAGCAGTTCTTC. This encodes CASSRDGSSYNEQFF.

The chain links TRBV23-1 to TRBJ1-5; D not resolved. TRBV23-1 is marked as an open reading frame, function uncertain. The V end was cut by 8 bases, the J end by 6 bases, with 17 bases between. The CDR3 runs 14 residues. The CDR3 DNA reads TGCGCCAGCCGAACGGGTAAGAGAGGTCAGCCCCAGCATTTT. Amino acids: CASRTGKRGQPQHF.

This clonotype was observed once. The genes are TRBV9 and TRBJ2-1; 12 nucleotides align to TRBD2. Germline-derived CDR1 and CDR2 are SGDLS and YYNGEE. The V and J ends lost 4 bases and 4 bases, in that order; junction bases with no gene match: 9. This CDR3 has 17 amino acids. The CDR3 region is CASSTSGGTSGYNEQFF. The CDR3, as DNA: TGTGCCAGCAGCACGAGCGGTGGGACTAGCGGGTACAATGAGCAGTTCTTC. The full variable domain, completed using reference TRBV9 and TRBJ2-1, is DSGVTQTPKHLITATGQRVTLRCSPRSGDLSVYWYQQSLDQGLQFLIQYYNGEERAKGNILERFSAQQFPDLHSELNLSSLELGDSALYFCASSTSGGTSGYNEQFFGPGTRLTVL.

The DNA for the CDR3 is TGTGCCAGCAGCTCACACCACGGGGAGCAGTACTTC. As protein: CASSSHHGEQYF. This chain joins TRBV7-2 and TRBJ2-7; no clear D gene. V was clipped by 4 bases and J by 7 bases, with 11 bases between them. CDR3 length: 12 amino acids. Germline loops: CDR1 SGHTA, CDR2 FQGNSA. Full variable domain (rest looked up from reference TRBV7-2 and TRBJ2-7): GAGVSQSPSNKVTEKGKDVELRCDPISGHTALYWYRQSLGQGLEFLIYFQGNSAPDKSGLPSDRFSAERTGGSVSTLTIQRTQQEDSAVYLCASSSHHGEQYFGPGTRLTVT.

A word on this clonotype: One junction end does not reproduce the germline sequence, and a read error may be involved. This chain links TRBV7-2 with TRBJ2-7; weak D call: TRBD2 (6 bases). The CDR3 length is 14 residues. From germline, CDR1 is SGHTA and CDR2 FQGNSA. CDR3 amino acids: CACSLMRGSYEQYF. The DNA of the CDR3 is TGTGCCTGCAGCTTAATGCGGGGCTCCTACGAGCAGTACTTC.

The chain is built from TRBV12-3 or TRBV12-4 and TRBJ2-5, with TRBD2 as a possible D gene (5 bases). Between the trimmed V and J ends, which lost 6 bases and 7 bases, there was a span of 15 bases. The length of the CDR3 is 13 residues. Here the CDR3 reads CASSPEDGVTQYF. In nucleotides, the CDR3 is TGTGCCAGCAGCCCGGAAGACGGGGTGACCCAGTACTTC.

This sequence joins TRBV20-1 and TRBJ2-7, with 13 positions matching TRBD2. V gave up 5 bases and J gave up 4 bases; unmatched junction bases: 2. Germline loops: CDR1 DFQATT, CDR2 SNEGSKA (reference sequence). The CDR3 consists of 13 residues. The CDR3 is CSARGLAGYEQYF. DNA of the CDR3: TGCAGTGCTCGGGGACTAGCGGGATACGAGCAGTACTTC.

The V and J genes are TRBV19 and TRBJ2-2, with D tentatively TRBD1 (6 bases). V lost 5 bases and J 8 bases, leaving 21 bases between the germline ends. The CDR3 extends over 16 amino acids. Germline CDR1 and CDR2: LNHDA and SQIVND (reference sequence). In nucleotides, the CDR3 is TGTGCCAGTAGTGCCCCAAGTGGGGGCCCCCTAGGGGAGCTGTTTTTT. It codes for CASSAPSGGPLGELFF.

V gene TRBV15 combines with J gene TRBJ1-3; D unclear. Germline CDR1 LNHNV, CDR2 YYDKDF (reference sequence). The CDR3 is 17 residues long. V lost 5 bases, J lost 9 bases, and 26 bases lay in between. The CDR3: CATSGADSGGPGPTIYF. CDR3 coding DNA: TGTGCCACCAGCGGTGCTGATTCCGGAGGACCCGGGCCCACCATATATTTT. The whole variable domain, filled in from reference TRBV15 and TRBJ1-3, reads DAMVIQNPRYQVTQFGKPVTLSCSQTLNHNVMYWYQQKSSQAPKLLFHYYDKDFNNEADTPDNFQSRRPNTSFCFLDIRSPGLGDTAMYLCATSGADSGGPGPTIYFGEGSWLTVV.

This sequence joins TRBV5-1 and TRBJ1-2; D uncertain. Germline CDR1 SGHRS, CDR2 YFSETQ. V lost 6 bases and J 0 bases, leaving 12 bases between the germline ends. This CDR3 is 14 amino acids long. The CDR3 nucleotides read TGCGCCAGCACCCCGGACGGATCTAACTATGGCTACACCTTC. This encodes CASTPDGSNYGYTF.

The chain is built from TRBV5-6 and TRBJ2-7; unclear D gene. The CDR3 consists of 15 residues. V gave up 4 bases and J gave up 3 bases, with 17 bases separating them. Per germline, CDR1 SGHDT and CDR2 YYEEEE. DNA of the CDR3: TGTGCCAGCAGCCTAAGGAGTCCGGTGGACTACGAGCAGTACTTC. This sequence encodes CASSLRSPVDYEQYF.

This clonotype is labeled medium-sized (0.01 to 0.1%). The J gene is TRBJ1-1, the V gene TRBV11-2; TRBD1 matches 9 bases. Germline V CDR1 and CDR2: SGHAT, FQNNGV. J gave up 1 base and V 1 base, and 4 bases lay outside the gene matches. This CDR3 spans 16 amino acids. This CDR3 reads CASSLGGTGRNTEAFF. The CDR3 region has the DNA TGTGCCAGCAGCTTAGGTGGGACAGGGAGGAACACTGAAGCTTTCTTT.

The J gene is TRBJ2-7, the V gene TRBV6-1, with TRBD1 identical over 10 bases. J lost 7 bases, V lost 4 bases, and 4 bases had no gene match. Germline V gene data show CDR1 as MNHNS and CDR2 as SASEGT. The CDR3 spans 13 residues. The CDR3 here is CASSGQGAGEQYF. As DNA, the CDR3 is TGTGCCAGCAGTGGACAGGGGGCTGGTGAGCAGTACTTC.

This rearrangement joins TRBV3-1 to TRBJ1-6; possible D gene TRBD1, 5 bases. The V and J ends lost 7 bases and 7 bases respectively, with 14 bases between them. Germline loops: CDR1 LGHDT, CDR2 YNNKEL (reference sequence). The CDR3 is made up of 14 amino acids. CDR3 loop: CASTSGTENSPLHF. The CDR3 nucleotides read TGTGCCAGCACCTCCGGGACGGAGAATTCACCCCTCCACTTT.

The rearrangement uses TRBV12-3 or TRBV12-4 and TRBJ2-7; D gene uncertain. Deletions cut 6 bases from V and 0 bases from J, with 15 bases between. The length of the CDR3 is 15 residues. In DNA, the CDR3 is TGTGCCAGCAGATCCCTGTTGGTCAACTCCTACGAGCAGTACTTC. Its protein product is CASRSLLVNSYEQYF.